This T cell receptor (beta chain) is drawn from a study of CD8 T cells in ankylosing spondylitis. Making the TCR beta libraries involved quantitative 5'-RACE with molecular barcodes. TCRdb reprocessed the 5' RACE reads with MiXCR, giving one entry per CDR3 protein. The sample includes about 340,000 distinct CDR3 sequences, 20% to 25% of them seen just once. V was clipped by 5 bases and J by 0 bases; unmatched bases: 4. The CDR3 runs 16 residues. Germline-derived CDR1 and CDR2 are MDHEN and SYDVKM. Whole-study results and caveats: One TCR beta motif, made up of roughly 8 highly homologous variants, appeared characteristic of ankylosing spondylitis blood.

This clonotype was counted a few times. Antigen: not known. The origin of this receptor is a male donor with ankylosing spondylitis or in good health (not recorded which). Sequenced: blood, either unsorted or a sorted T cell fraction (not recorded which). The rearrangement joins TRBV28 to TRBJ2-3; 11 positions match TRBD2. In nucleotides, the CDR3 is TGTGCCAGCAGTCTACTAGCGGGGGAAAGCACAGATACGCAGTATTTT. It yields the protein CASSLLAGESTDTQYF.